This passage covers 5 T cell receptor beta chains from one sample sequenced in a study of CD8 T cells in ankylosing spondylitis. TCRdb recomputed calls from the 5' RACE reads with MiXCR, one row per CDR3 protein. This table has 750,000 to 850,000 distinct CDR3 sequences, 12% appearing once. General study findings and limits: What seemed typical of ankylosing spondylitis blood was a TCR beta motif built from several highly homologous variants.

The antigens for these receptors are not known. The sequenced sample consisted of blood, either unsorted or a sorted T cell fraction (not recorded which). These TCRs come from a male donor with ankylosing spondylitis.

This clonotype has more than one count but fewer than ten. This chain links TRBV20-1 with TRBJ2-2, with D possibly being TRBD2 (7 bases). The CDR3 contains 14 residues. Trimming pared 5 bases from V and 2 bases from J, leaving 12 bases between. Germline V gene lookup returns CDR1 DFQATT and CDR2 SNEGSKA (reference sequence). The chain's CDR3 is CSAGGGSNTGELFF. The CDR3 DNA reads TGCAGTGCTGGGGGGGGCTCTAACACCGGGGAGCTGTTTTTT.

V is TRBV20-1 and J is TRBJ1-2; 7 bases agree with TRBD1. CDR1 is DFQATT and CDR2 is SNEGSKA in the germline V gene (reference sequence). The CDR3 contains 13 residues. The V segment lost 5 bases and the J segment 2 bases; nucleotides outside the gene matches: 5. CDR3: CSAPLTGNYGYTF. CDR3 DNA sequence: TGCAGTGCTCCATTGACAGGGAACTATGGCTACACCTTC.

In its sample, this clonotype was seen a few times. This chain connects TRBV5-6 to TRBJ1-3; D is ambiguous. This CDR3 comprises 15 residues. From germline, CDR1 is SGHDT and CDR2 YYEEEE. Trimming stripped 2 bases from V and 0 bases from J, with 9 bases between. The CDR3 sequence: CASSFGRFSGNTIYF. For the CDR3, the DNA is TGTGCCAGCAGCTTCGGACGGTTCTCTGGAAACACCATATATTTT.

The chain couples TRBV5-6 to TRBJ2-2, with 8 bases matching TRBD1. Germline assignment: CDR1 SGHDT and CDR2 YYEEEE. Germline trimming cut 3 bases from V and 2 bases from J; bases unmatched to any gene: 6. The CDR3 sequence is 16 residues long. The DNA of the CDR3 is TGTGCCAGCAGCTCGACAGGGGCCTTAAACACCGGGGAGCTGTTTTTT. Amino acids: CASSSTGALNTGELFF. Full variable domain (missing parts from reference TRBV5-6 and TRBJ2-2): DAGVTQSPTHLIKTRGQQVTLRCSPKSGHDTVSWYQQALGQGPQFIFQYYEEEERQRGNFPDRFSGHQFPNYSSELNVNALLLGDSALYLCASSSTGALNTGELFFGEGSRLTVL.

This rearrangement joins TRBV18 to TRBJ2-5; possible D gene TRBD1, 5 bases. The CDR3 spans 15 residues. CDR1 KGHSH and CDR2 LQKENI come from the germline V gene. Trimming left V 0 bases short and J 7 bases short, with 15 bases between. In DNA form, the CDR3 reads TGTGCCAGCTCACCACCCTCGACAGTCCTTGGGACCCAGTACTTC. This gives the protein CASSPPSTVLGTQYF. The variable domain in full, completed from reference TRBV18 and TRBJ2-5, reads NAGVMQNPRHLVRRRGQEARLRCSPMKGHSHVYWYRQLPEEGLKFMVYLQKENIIDESGMPKERFSAEFPKEGPSILRIQQVVRGDSAAYFCASSPPSTVLGTQYFGPGTRLLVL.